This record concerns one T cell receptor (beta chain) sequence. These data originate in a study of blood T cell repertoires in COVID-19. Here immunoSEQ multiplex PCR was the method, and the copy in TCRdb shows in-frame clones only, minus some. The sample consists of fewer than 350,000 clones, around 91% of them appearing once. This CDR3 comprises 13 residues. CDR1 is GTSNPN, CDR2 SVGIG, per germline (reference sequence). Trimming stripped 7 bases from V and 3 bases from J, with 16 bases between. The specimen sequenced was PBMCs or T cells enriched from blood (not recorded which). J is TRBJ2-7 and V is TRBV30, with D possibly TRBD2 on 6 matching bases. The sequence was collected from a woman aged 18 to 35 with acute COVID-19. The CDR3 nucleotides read TGTGCCTCCCGAAGGGCGGGGTTCTACGAGCAGTACTTC. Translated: CASRRAGFYEQYF.